Each of the 25 T cell receptor beta chains below was sequenced from the same sample in a study of cytomegalovirus exposure and HLA in healthy donors. PCR was performed using 60 Vbeta and 13 Jbeta primers. Clones were read by immunoSEQ multiplex PCR, and TCRdb kept only the in-frame ones, dropping some. The sample contains around 140,000 clones, approximately 79% of which appear only once. Material: PBMCs. These receptors were taken from a man aged 50-59 years in good health and CMV-seropositive.

The rearrangement joins TRBV6-1 to TRBJ2-1, with D unresolved. The CDR3 has 14 amino acids. The V end was cut by 8 bases, the J end by 0 bases, with 11 bases between. Germline loops: CDR1 MNHNS, CDR2 SASEGT. The CDR3 DNA is TGTGCCAGCGGTTTCGAGGTCTCCTACAATGAGCAGTTCTTC. It is translated as CASGFEVSYNEQFF.

V and J are TRBV5-5 and TRBJ2-3, with a tentative D call TRBD1 (5 bases). Germline assignment: CDR1 SGHKS and CDR2 YYEKEE (reference sequence). V was pared by 0 bases and J by 6 bases, with 17 bases between. This CDR3 has 16 amino acids. CDR3 residues: CASSLGALQVADTQYF. In DNA, the CDR3 is TGTGCCAGCAGCTTGGGGGCCTTACAGGTGGCCGATACGCAGTATTTT.

The V and J genes are TRBV5-1 and TRBJ2-1; 7 nucleotides align to TRBD2. The V segment lost 2 bases and the J segment 2 bases; nucleotides outside the gene matches: 4. CDR3 length: 15 amino acids. The V gene's germline CDR1 is SGHRS and CDR2 YFSETQ. The CDR3 DNA follows: TGCGCCAGCAGCTTCGGGACTACCGCCTACAATGAGCAGTTCTTC. Residues: CASSFGTTAYNEQFF. Full variable domain (rest looked up from reference TRBV5-1 and TRBJ2-1): KAGVTQTPRYLIKTRGQQVTLSCSPISGHRSVSWYQQTPGQGLQFLFEYFSETQRNKGNFPGRFSGRQFSNSRSEMNVSTLELGDSALYLCASSFGTTAYNEQFFGPGTRLTVL.

This chain connects TRBV20-1 to TRBJ2-3; D is ambiguous. Trimming left V 2 bases short and J 4 bases short, with 4 bases between. The CDR3 extends over 11 amino acids. Germline assignment: CDR1 DFQATT and CDR2 SNEGSKA (reference sequence). Here the CDR3 reads CSARSPDTQYF. CDR3 nucleotide sequence: TGCAGTGCTAGAAGCCCAGATACGCAGTATTTT.

The genes are TRBV7-8 and TRBJ2-5, with 10 nucleotides matching TRBD1. The length of the CDR3 is 16 residues. Trimming took 5 bases from V and 0 from J; bases not matched to a gene: 6. Per the germline V gene, CDR1 is SGHVS and CDR2 is FQNEAQ. CDR3 region: CASSRSGQGYQETQYF. CDR3 sequence (DNA): TGTGCCAGCAGCAGGTCGGGACAGGGGTACCAAGAGACCCAGTACTTC.

The chain is built from TRBV7-2 and TRBJ2-7; D may be TRBD1 (5 bases). This CDR3 region has 13 residues. Germline CDR1 reads SGHTA; CDR2 reads FQGNSA. Trimming shortened V by 6 bases and J by 1 base, and 10 bases separated the two germline ends. The CDR3 is CASSPQVSYEQYF. Written as DNA, the CDR3 is TGTGCCAGCAGTCCACAGGTTTCCTACGAGCAGTACTTC.

The chain recombines TRBV2 with TRBJ2-2, with TRBD1 matching over 11 bases. Germline CDR1 SNHLY, CDR2 FYNNEI. V shed 6 bases and J 5 bases; nucleotides not matched to a gene: 5. The CDR3 sequence is 15 residues long. The CDR3 here is CASRGQGGGTGELFF. CDR3 in DNA: TGTGCCAGCAGGGGACAGGGGGGCGGGACCGGGGAGCTGTTTTTT.

This clone was picked up one time. This rearrangement joins TRBV9 to TRBJ2-1; 7 bases line up with TRBD2. This CDR3 is 15 amino acids long. The V gene's germline CDR1 is SGDLS and CDR2 YYNGEE. Unmatched junction bases numbered 8, after V lost 2 bases and J lost 6 bases. This chain's CDR3 is CASSVMAGAGNEQFF. The CDR3 DNA reads TGTGCCAGCAGCGTGATGGCGGGAGCTGGCAATGAGCAGTTCTTC.

The chain uses TRBV9 and TRBJ1-1; D is possibly TRBD1 (5 bases). This CDR3 comprises 13 residues. V dropped 0 bases and J dropped 6 bases, with 9 bases sitting between them. In germline, CDR1 is SGDLS, CDR2 YYNGEE. In DNA, the CDR3 is TGTGCCAGCAGCGTAGCTACAGGACCTGAAGCTTTCTTT. Translating gives CASSVATGPEAFF.

The V gene is TRBV13, the J gene TRBJ1-2, with D perhaps matching TRBD1 (5 bases). Trimming left V 5 bases short and J 4 bases short, with 8 bases between. This CDR3 is built from 12 residues. Germline-derived CDR1 and CDR2 are PRHDT and FYEKMQ (reference sequence). The CDR3 region has the DNA TGTGCCAGCAGCCGTGACAGCTATGGCTACACCTTC. As protein: CASSRDSYGYTF.

This clone was observed a handful of times. J is TRBJ2-5 and V is TRBV5-1, with TRBD2 matching 9 bases. This CDR3 comprises 14 residues. Germline CDR1 is SGHRS and CDR2 is YFSETQ. The V segment lost 2 bases and the J segment 4 bases; nucleotides outside the gene matches: 3. CDR3 DNA sequence: TGCGCCAGCAGCTTTGGGCGGGAGGGAGAGACCCAGTACTTC. The encoded protein is CASSFGREGETQYF.

This chain joins TRBV7-9 and TRBJ1-1, with D tentatively TRBD1 (6 bases). Trimming removed 5 bases at V and 6 bases at J, with 22 bases between. This CDR3 is built from 16 residues. Germline loops: CDR1 SEHNR, CDR2 FQNEAQ (reference sequence). The CDR3 here is CASSPLTPMDSAEAFF. CDR3 bases: TGTGCCAGCAGCCCGCTTACCCCTATGGACAGCGCTGAAGCTTTCTTT.

The chain links TRBV5-1 to TRBJ1-2, with 7 bases matching TRBD1. The CDR3 has 14 residues. Germline V gene data show CDR1 as SGHRS and CDR2 as YFSETQ. J gave up 4 bases and V 4 bases, and 7 bases lay outside the gene matches. The CDR3 nucleotides read TGCGCCAGCAGCCTCCGGGGACAGATCTATGGCTACACCTTC. Encoded protein: CASSLRGQIYGYTF.

CDR3 DNA sequence: TGTGCCAGCAGCTCACGGACAGGGAGGGGGTCGACTAATGAAAAACTGTTTTTT. This encodes CASSSRTGRGSTNEKLFF. This rearrangement joins TRBV7-2 to TRBJ1-4; 8 nucleotides line up with TRBD1. Germline V lookup: CDR1 SGHTA, CDR2 FQGNSA. V was pared by 4 bases and J by 2 bases, with 12 bases of the junction left unmatched. The CDR3 consists of 18 residues.

The V gene is TRBV12-5, the J gene TRBJ2-2, with a weak D call TRBD2 (6 bases). Germline-derived CDR1 and CDR2 are LGHNT and FRNRAP. The V gene lost 2 bases and the J gene lost 6 bases, with 10 bases spanning the gap. The CDR3 spans 14 residues. In DNA form, the CDR3 reads TGTGCTAGTGGTTTGTCAGGAGGGGCCGGGGAGCTGTTTTTT. Translating gives CASGLSGGAGELFF.

DNA of the CDR3: TGTGCCAGCAGTGAAAGCGGGATCTCCGGAAACACCATATATTTT. Residues: CASSESGISGNTIYF. The chain uses TRBV2 and TRBJ1-3; D remains unclear. V was trimmed by 2 bases and J by 4 bases, leaving 12 bases between them. The germline V gene has CDR1 SNHLY and CDR2 FYNNEI. CDR3 length: 15 residues.

CDR3 in DNA: TGTGCCAGCCGAACGACCGGGAGTTCACGTCGGGGCTACACCTTC. It specifies CASRTTGSSRRGYTF. The chain recombines TRBV27 with TRBJ1-2; D remains ambiguous. The V and J ends lost 8 bases and 8 bases respectively, with 24 bases between them. The germline gives CDR1 MNHEY, CDR2 SMNVEV (reference sequence). This CDR3 spans 15 amino acids.

This clone was seen ten or more times. The chain is built from TRBV27 and TRBJ2-1; 9 bases are shared with TRBD2. CDR3 length: 17 amino acids. Germline CDR1 is MNHEY and CDR2 is SMNVEV (reference sequence). V dropped 1 base and J dropped 6; count of bases not matched to a gene: 10. The CDR3 DNA is TGTGCCAGCAGTTTATTAACGGGCGGGAGGGCCTCCAATGAGCAGTTCTTC. Residues: CASSLLTGGRASNEQFF.

The chain uses TRBV19 and TRBJ2-5, with TRBD2 as a possible D gene (6 bases). The CDR3 is 16 residues long. V gave up 3 bases and J gave up 5 bases, with 19 bases separating them. The germline V gene encodes CDR1 LNHDA and CDR2 SQIVND (reference sequence). The CDR3 protein is CASSILRGAAVETQYF. The CDR3 DNA is TGTGCCAGTAGTATCCTCCGCGGGGCGGCCGTGGAGACCCAGTACTTC.

The genes are TRBV5-1 and TRBJ2-3, with unresolved D. The germline gives CDR1 SGHRS, CDR2 YFSETQ. V lost 5 bases to trimming and J lost 6 bases, with 13 bases between them. The CDR3 consists of 13 residues. In nucleotides, the CDR3 is TGCGCCAGCAGTCTTATTCCACTGGATACGCAGTATTTT. Amino acids: CASSLIPLDTQYF. The variable domain in full, with the rest retrieved from reference TRBV5-1 and TRBJ2-3, is KAGVTQTPRYLIKTRGQQVTLSCSPISGHRSVSWYQQTPGQGLQFLFEYFSETQRNKGNFPGRFSGRQFSNSRSEMNVSTLELGDSALYLCASSLIPLDTQYFGPGTRLTVL.

V is TRBV5-1 and J is TRBJ2-3; no definite D call. The CDR3 totals 13 residues. Trimming removed 0 bases at V and 5 bases at J, with 7 bases between. From germline, CDR1 is SGHRS and CDR2 YFSETQ. The CDR3 nucleotides are TGCGCCAGCAGCTTGGCCGAGGAAGATACGCAGTATTTT. This encodes CASSLAEEDTQYF. Full variable domain (rest looked up from reference TRBV5-1 and TRBJ2-3): KAGVTQTPRYLIKTRGQQVTLSCSPISGHRSVSWYQQTPGQGLQFLFEYFSETQRNKGNFPGRFSGRQFSNSRSEMNVSTLELGDSALYLCASSLAEEDTQYFGPGTRLTVL.

The chain is built from TRBV7-2 and TRBJ2-1, with D possibly being TRBD2 (5 bases). Per the germline V gene, CDR1 is SGHTA and CDR2 is FQGNSA. Trimming removed 2 bases from V and 6 bases from J, with 11 bases in between. This CDR3 contains 14 residues. The CDR3 DNA is TGTGCCAGCAGCTTATCCCCGGGGTTCAATGAGCAGTTCTTC. Translating it yields CASSLSPGFNEQFF.

This rearrangement joins TRBV2 to TRBJ2-2; the match to TRBD2 covers 8 bases. Germline lookup yields CDR1 SNHLY and CDR2 FYNNEI. The CDR3 sequence is 15 residues long. The ends lost 6 bases at V and 5 bases at J; junction bases unmatched: 8. In DNA, the CDR3 is TGTGCCAGCAGGGGGAGCGGGAGACGGACCGGGGAGCTGTTTTTT. Translating gives CASRGSGRRTGELFF.

The rearrangement uses TRBV9 and TRBJ2-1; the match to TRBD2 covers 9 bases. The CDR3 covers 15 residues. Per the germline V gene, CDR1 is SGDLS and CDR2 is YYNGEE. The ends lost 4 bases at V and 9 bases at J; junction bases unmatched: 11. CDR3 loop: CASSPQSLAGLEQFF. The CDR3, as DNA: TGTGCCAGCAGCCCCCAGTCCCTAGCGGGACTTGAGCAGTTCTTC. Complete variable domain (other parts from reference TRBV9 and TRBJ2-1): DSGVTQTPKHLITATGQRVTLRCSPRSGDLSVYWYQQSLDQGLQFLIQYYNGEERAKGNILERFSAQQFPDLHSELNLSSLELGDSALYFCASSPQSLAGLEQFFGPGTRLTVL.

The genes are TRBV7-2 and TRBJ2-1; D is unresolved. The CDR3 has 13 amino acids. Germline values: CDR1 SGHTA, CDR2 FQGNSA. V lost 3 bases and J 8 bases, leaving 11 bases between the germline ends. The CDR3 DNA reads TGTGCCAGCAGCTTTCAGAGGTCGGATGAGCAGTTCTTC. Translated, it gives CASSFQRSDEQFF.